A selection of T cell receptor beta chains follows, all from one sample in a study of cytomegalovirus exposure and HLA in healthy donors. TCRdb's table, derived via immunoSEQ multiplex PCR, lists solely in-frame clones and lacks some. The sample holds about 160,000 clones, 80% to 85% seen once. Sample: PBMCs. The receptor source for this set is a man younger than 30 in good health and CMV-seronegative. CDR3s include the opening cysteine and the closing phenylalanine or tryptophan. Each record gives: V gene, J gene, CDR3 protein.

TRBV5-4,TRBJ2-1,CASSLGLAGAGTQFF
TRBV28,TRBJ2-1,CASSLTGGDEQFF
TRBV19,TRBJ2-5,CASSPTNPQETQYF
TRBV29-1,TRBJ2-5,CSVDGQVGETQYF
TRBV9,TRBJ2-3,CASSVATGQGIDTQYF
TRBV10-3,TRBJ1-1,CAISESRRTEAFF
TRBV10-3,TRBJ2-1,CAITIGLAGVNRAPNNEQFF
TRBV28,TRBJ2-1,CASSPGASGGANEQFF
TRBV5-1,TRBJ2-1,CASSLQGGPYNEQFF
TRBV7-2,TRBJ1-6,CASSLAATGSNSPLHF
TRBV4-1,TRBJ1-3,CASSPSGISGNTIYF
TRBV7-6,TRBJ1-1,CASSLVPTGFPSAFF
TRBV6-6,TRBJ2-1,CASSFLGAGDYEQFF
TRBV7-9,TRBJ1-1,CASKLGEAFF
TRBV5-8,TRBJ2-7,CASSNDRGPYEQYF
TRBV29-1,TRBJ1-3,CSVVGQDSKYSGNTIYF
TRBV6-4,TRBJ1-5,CASSGSGQGGYGNQPQHF
TRBV18,TRBJ2-7,CASSRDRGKSYEQYF
TRBV7-3,TRBJ2-5,CASSLTGAQETQYF
TRBV5-1,TRBJ1-1,CASSSLSGGANTEAFF
TRBV19,TRBJ2-7,CASSIEASASYEQYF
TRBV5-1,TRBJ2-2,CASSLRSSGNTGELFF
TRBV10-3,TRBJ1-1,CAIGGANTEAFF
TRBV4-1,TRBJ2-1,CASSQFRTTNNEQFF
TRBV28,TRBJ2-7,CASSSRLAAYEQYF
TRBV7-9,TRBJ2-5,CASSLGGDQETQYF
TRBV7-9,TRBJ2-1,CASRAGGEQFF
TRBV21-1,TRBJ2-7,CASSKAPQTRPERPGAPYEQYF
TRBV5-4,TRBJ1-1,CASSRDRGRAAEAFF
TRBV15,TRBJ2-7,CATSRENTLSYEQYF
TRBV7-9,TRBJ1-1,CASSLTALNTEAFF